A single sample is the source of the 32 T cell receptor beta chains below, sequenced in a study of T cells after yellow fever vaccination (dated by TCRdb to the late 2010s). This sample's treatment or condition label indicates: live attenuated yellow fever vaccine strain. The library was made by 5' RACE. The listed sequencing device is Illumina HiSeq 2500. TCRdb cleaned the public reads at Q25 with fastp, built clones with MiXCR and kept in-frame beta chains. Each record represents a unique CDR3 protein, reported with the most common genes and DNA among its rows. The sample contains about 240,000 distinct CDR3 sequences, about 7.1% of them found a single time. The ten largest clones add up to roughly 0.9% of the sample. The starting material was CD4+ T cells sorted from PBMCs, obtained 15 days after the yellow fever booster vaccination. These receptors were collected from a man aged 30 to 39 who received the YFV17D yellow fever vaccine.

This clonotype was observed at least ten times. V and J are TRBV7-2 and TRBJ2-1; tentatively, D is TRBD1 (6 bases). The germline V gene has CDR1 SGHTA and CDR2 FQGNSA. This CDR3 has 15 residues. V dropped 1 base and J dropped 7 bases, with 14 bases sitting between them. CDR3 nucleotides: TGTGCCAGCAGCTTAGTCACTGGGACAAGTAATGAGCAGTTCTTC. This encodes CASSLVTGTSNEQFF.

This rearrangement joins TRBV12-3 or TRBV12-4 to TRBJ1-1; a possible D gene is TRBD1 (6 bases). The CDR3 is 15 residues long. V was pared by 1 base and J by 3 bases, with 12 bases between. The CDR3 region has the DNA TGTGCCAGCAGTTTAGAGGGCGGGGGGCACACTGAAGCTTTCTTT. Translation: CASSLEGGGHTEAFF.

The chain links TRBV12-3 or TRBV12-4 to TRBJ2-3, with TRBD2 matching 9 bases. Trimming removed 6 bases from V and 3 bases from J; junction bases left unmatched: 10. The CDR3 contains 16 residues. The CDR3 loop reads CASSTNSGSGTDTQYF. CDR3 in DNA: TGTGCCAGCAGCACAAATAGCGGGAGTGGGACAGATACGCAGTATTTT.

This clonotype was detected only a few times. The rearrangement uses TRBV5-6 and TRBJ1-2; D might be TRBD1 (5 bases). This CDR3 comprises 14 residues. The V end lost 0 bases, the J end lost 5 bases, and 11 bases lay between the germline ends. Germline lookup yields CDR1 SGHDT and CDR2 YYEEEE. CDR3 protein: CASSLAGITYGYTF. The CDR3 DNA reads as TGTGCCAGCAGCTTGGCAGGGATTACGTATGGCTACACCTTC.

This clonotype was seen a few times. The chain uses TRBV7-9 and TRBJ2-7, with no clear D. V shed 1 base and J shed 2 bases, with 9 bases lying between them. The CDR3 length is 14 residues. Germline V gene data show CDR1 as SEHNR and CDR2 as FQNEAQ (reference sequence). For the CDR3, the DNA is TGTGCCAGCAGCTTAGGCCACAGTACCTACGAGCAGTACTTC. The encoded protein is CASSLGHSTYEQYF.

The rearrangement uses TRBV3-1 and TRBJ2-1; D remains ambiguous. Germline CDR1 is LGHDT and CDR2 is YNNKEL (reference sequence). The CDR3 length is 18 residues. V lost 8 bases and J lost 5, with 28 bases in between. The CDR3 nucleotides read TGTGCCAGCTCCAAACCTCTCCGGTGGAGACAAAATGACAATGAGCAGTTCTTC. Protein product: CASSKPLRWRQNDNEQFF.

This clonotype has ten or more counts. J is TRBJ2-7 and V is TRBV7-2; TRBD2 agrees at 9 bases. Trimming took 2 bases from V and 6 from J; bases not matched to a gene: 5. The CDR3 contains 14 residues. Germline CDR1 and CDR2: SGHTA and FQGNSA. The CDR3 spells CASSLKREVVEQYF. The CDR3 nucleotides read TGTGCCAGCAGCTTAAAGCGGGAGGTAGTCGAGCAGTACTTC.

This clonotype was seen ten or more times. V gene TRBV7-9 combines with J gene TRBJ2-3, with D unclear. Trimming pared 2 bases from V and 5 bases from J, leaving 5 bases between. Germline lookup yields CDR1 SEHNR and CDR2 FQNEAQ (reference sequence). This CDR3 has 12 residues. This CDR3 reads CASSLIGDTQYF. The CDR3 bases are TGTGCCAGCAGCTTAATCGGAGATACGCAGTATTTT.

The table lists this clonotype with a few counts. This chain uses TRBV20-1 with TRBJ2-2; D gene ambiguous. Germline loops: CDR1 DFQATT, CDR2 SNEGSKA (reference sequence). CDR3 size: 17 residues. V was shortened by 4 bases and J by 4 bases, with 22 bases between the two germline ends. The CDR3 DNA is TGCAGTGCTAATCTCCACTTGAGCAAAGGCGGCACCGGGGAGCTGTTTTTT. It specifies CSANLHLSKGGTGELFF.

The V call is TRBV18, the J call TRBJ2-1; D not resolved. CDR1 is KGHSH, CDR2 LQKENI, per germline. V lost 3 bases, J lost 4 bases, and 13 bases lay in between. The CDR3 sequence is 15 residues long. The CDR3 nucleotides are TGTGCCAGCTCACCCGTAGGGCCTTCGTACAATGAGCAGTTCTTC. Translating gives CASSPVGPSYNEQFF.

This clonotype was counted many times. V gene TRBV7-2 combines with J gene TRBJ2-5, with 9 positions matching TRBD2. With 1 base clipped from V and 4 bases from J, the junction kept 4 bases outside the gene matches. Germline V gene data show CDR1 as SGHTA and CDR2 as FQGNSA. The CDR3 consists of 15 residues. The CDR3 region has the DNA TGTGCCAGCAGCTTAGGGGGACTAGCAGTAGAGACCCAGTACTTC. Its protein product is CASSLGGLAVETQYF.

This chain joins TRBV30 and TRBJ2-7; D is unresolved. Germline assignment: CDR1 GTSNPN and CDR2 SVGIG (reference sequence). Trimming cost V 2 bases and J 3 bases, with 11 bases left between them. This CDR3 has 13 amino acids. The CDR3, as DNA: TGTGCCTGGAGTTCTTTGGCGGACTACGAGCAGTACTTC. This codes for CAWSSLADYEQYF.

In DNA, the CDR3 is TGCGCCAGCAGCTTGGGGCCCTCCGGCAATCAGCCCCAGCATTTT. It is translated as CASSLGPSGNQPQHF. The chain is built from TRBV5-1 and TRBJ1-5; no firm D call. The CDR3 runs 15 residues. V lost 0 bases and J lost 2, with 9 bases in between. Germline CDR1 is SGHRS and CDR2 is YFSETQ.

Ten or more counts support this clonotype. The CDR3 reads CASSQEGGPSSYEQYF. CDR3 bases: TGTGCCAGCAGCCAAGAGGGAGGACCAAGCTCCTACGAGCAGTACTTC. The chain links TRBV4-2 to TRBJ2-7, with TRBD2 as a possible D gene (6 bases). CDR1 and CDR2 (germline): LGHNA, YNFKEQ. V was shortened by 0 bases and J by 0 bases, with 12 bases between the two germline ends. This CDR3 is 16 amino acids long.

The rearrangement links TRBV9 to TRBJ2-2; D unresolved. Germline V gives CDR1 SGDLS, CDR2 YYNGEE. V shed 0 bases and J shed 3 bases, with 12 bases lying between them. This CDR3 has 16 amino acids. This CDR3 reads CASSVGGMADTGELFF. In nucleotides, the CDR3 is TGTGCCAGCAGCGTAGGTGGGATGGCCGACACCGGGGAGCTGTTTTTT. Full variable domain (missing parts from reference TRBV9 and TRBJ2-2): DSGVTQTPKHLITATGQRVTLRCSPRSGDLSVYWYQQSLDQGLQFLIQYYNGEERAKGNILERFSAQQFPDLHSELNLSSLELGDSALYFCASSVGGMADTGELFFGEGSRLTVL.

The sample holds many counts of this clonotype. V gene TRBV7-2 combines with J gene TRBJ2-3; D is perhaps TRBD1 or TRBD2 (5 bases each). The germline V and J ends were trimmed by 3 bases and 2 bases, with 9 bases remaining between them. Germline CDR1 SGHTA, CDR2 FQGNSA. This CDR3 has 14 amino acids. For the CDR3, the DNA is TGTGCCAGCAGCTTGAGGGGCAACACAGATACGCAGTATTTT. Translation gives CASSLRGNTDTQYF.

In this sample, this clonotype turned up many times. This rearrangement joins TRBV24-1 to TRBJ2-4, with no clear D. This CDR3 comprises 14 residues. The ends were cut back, 7 bases at V and 7 bases at J, with 16 bases in the middle. Germline lookup yields CDR1 KGHDR and CDR2 SFDVKD. In DNA form, the CDR3 reads TGTGCCACCAGCCCTAACACGGGTACTAACATTCAGTACTTC. Translating gives CATSPNTGTNIQYF.

This clonotype was counted ten times or more. The rearrangement links TRBV4-3 to TRBJ1-1, with 8 bases fitting TRBD1. The CDR3 length is 15 residues. Germline CDR1 reads LGHNA; CDR2 reads YSLEER. With 0 bases clipped from V and 4 bases from J, the junction kept 4 bases outside the gene matches. The CDR3 DNA reads TGCGCCAGCAGCCAAGATAACAGGGGGGGCACTGAAGCTTTCTTT. This sequence encodes CASSQDNRGGTEAFF.

V and J are TRBV20-1 and TRBJ2-5; D is perhaps TRBD2 (5 bases). The CDR3 loop spans 15 amino acids. Per germline, CDR1 DFQATT and CDR2 SNEGSKA (reference sequence). V was pared by 3 bases and J by 5 bases, with 19 bases between. For the CDR3, the DNA is TGCAGTGCTAGCCCCCCGGGTGGAGGTGGGGAGACCCAGTACTTC. Protein: CSASPPGGGGETQYF.

This clonotype occurred a few times. The chain couples TRBV28 to TRBJ2-3; D possibly uses TRBD1 or TRBD2 (6 bases each). The CDR3 contains 13 residues. CDR1 and CDR2 from the germline V gene are MDHEN and SYDVKM. V gave up 6 bases and J gave up 4 bases, with 11 bases separating them. Here the CDR3 DNA reads TGTGCCAGCAGGGCCGGGGGCTCAGATACGCAGTATTTT. This translates into CASRAGGSDTQYF.

This clonotype was counted ten times or more. This chain links TRBV20-1 with TRBJ2-1; 9 bases fit TRBD2. V shed 3 bases, J shed 9 bases, and the junction held 9 bases outside the gene matches. The length of the CDR3 is 14 residues. Germline CDR1 is DFQATT and CDR2 is SNEGSKA (reference sequence). CDR3 DNA: TGCAGTGCTAGCATGGGAGCGGGAGGTCTTGAGCAGTTCTTC. This gives the protein CSASMGAGGLEQFF.

This clonotype was seen more than once but under ten times. The V and J genes are TRBV7-2 and TRBJ2-7; D is uncertain. Deletions cut 0 bases from V and 5 bases from J, with 11 bases between. The CDR3 has 14 amino acids. Germline V gene lookup returns CDR1 SGHTA and CDR2 FQGNSA. This CDR3 reads CASSLALAYHEQYF. The CDR3 bases are TGTGCCAGCAGCTTAGCACTGGCTTACCACGAGCAGTACTTC.

This clonotype turned up a few times. The chain is built from TRBV18 and TRBJ1-1, with D unresolved. Per germline, CDR1 KGHSH and CDR2 LQKENI. The CDR3 is 13 residues long. V was clipped by 1 base and J by 4 bases, with 7 bases between them. Here the CDR3 DNA reads TGTGCCAGCTCACCACTCGACCTCACTGAAGCTTTCTTT. It is translated as CASSPLDLTEAFF.

The J gene is TRBJ2-1, the V gene TRBV12-3 or TRBV12-4; D is unresolved. Trimming removed 6 bases at V and 4 bases at J, with 10 bases between. The CDR3 extends over 13 amino acids. The CDR3 is CASRPPGYNEQFF. As DNA, the CDR3 is TGTGCCAGCAGGCCCCCGGGTTACAATGAGCAGTTCTTC.

The rearrangement uses TRBV5-1 and TRBJ2-5, with D maybe TRBD2 (6 bases). The CDR3 has 16 residues. V lost 1 base, J lost 4 bases, and 17 bases lay in between. CDR1 and CDR2 from the germline V gene are SGHRS and YFSETQ. The CDR3 spells CASSLTLAGGRETQYF. The CDR3 DNA sequence: TGCGCCAGCAGCTTGACACTAGCCGGAGGAAGAGAGACCCAGTACTTC. The full variable domain, its missing parts supplied by reference TRBV5-1 and TRBJ2-5, is KAGVTQTPRYLIKTRGQQVTLSCSPISGHRSVSWYQQTPGQGLQFLFEYFSETQRNKGNFPGRFSGRQFSNSRSEMNVSTLELGDSALYLCASSLTLAGGRETQYFGPGTRLLVL.

This clonotype was detected only a few times. The chain employs TRBV19 and TRBJ2-1; 7 bases agree with TRBD2. Trimming took 1 base from V and 6 from J; bases not matched to a gene: 3. Germline V lookup: CDR1 LNHDA, CDR2 SQIVND (reference sequence). The CDR3 loop spans 14 amino acids. The CDR3 sequence: CASSIGPSGNEQFF. The CDR3 nucleotides read TGTGCCAGTAGTATAGGCCCTAGCGGCAATGAGCAGTTCTTC.

This clonotype was recorded a few times. The rearrangement uses TRBV7-9 and TRBJ2-3; D unclear. CDR3 size: 14 residues. V was shortened by 0 bases and J by 4 bases, with 8 bases between the two germline ends. Germline V lookup: CDR1 SEHNR, CDR2 FQNEAQ (reference sequence). The DNA of the CDR3 is TGTGCCAGCAGCTTAGCCAAGGGCCCAGATACGCAGTATTTT. Translation gives CASSLAKGPDTQYF.

This clonotype was picked up many times. The chain is built from TRBV27 and TRBJ1-4; weak D call: TRBD1 (6 bases). This CDR3 has 12 amino acids. Trimming stripped 5 bases from V and 14 bases from J, with 15 bases between. Germline V gives CDR1 MNHEY, CDR2 SMNVEV (reference sequence). CDR3 DNA: TGTGCCAGCAGTACCCTCACAGGGCTGCTGTTTTTT. This encodes CASSTLTGLLFF.

This clonotype was observed many times. The chain carries TRBV12-3 or TRBV12-4 and TRBJ1-1; 7 bases match TRBD1. This CDR3 has 14 amino acids. The junction had 10 bases not matched to a gene; V was cut back by 4 bases and J by 8 bases. The CDR3 DNA reads as TGTGCCAGCAGTTCGGAAGGGGGCAAAATGGAAGCTTTCTTT. It codes for CASSSEGGKMEAFF.

The V gene is TRBV12-3 or TRBV12-4, the J gene TRBJ2-1; 9 bases fit TRBD1. J gave up 0 bases and V 7 bases, and 4 bases lay outside the gene matches. The CDR3 has 15 amino acids. CDR3 coding DNA: TGTGCCAGCATTCAGACAGGGGGCTCCTACAATGAGCAGTTCTTC. Its translation: CASIQTGGSYNEQFF.

This clonotype was counted a few times. The chain's CDR3 is CASSATSNRNEQFF. Here the CDR3 DNA reads TGTGCCAGCAGTGCAACTAGCAACAGGAATGAGCAGTTCTTC. The chain carries TRBV2 and TRBJ2-1; possible D gene TRBD2, 6 bases. V shed 4 bases and J shed 7 bases, with 14 bases lying between them. Germline assignment: CDR1 SNHLY and CDR2 FYNNEI. The CDR3 is 14 residues long.

The chain joins TRBV5-1 to TRBJ2-7; no clear D. This CDR3 contains 14 residues. Germline V gene data show CDR1 as SGHRS and CDR2 as YFSETQ. The ends were cut back, 1 base at V and 4 bases at J, with 12 bases in the middle. CDR3 loop: CASSLSDPTYEQYF. In DNA, the CDR3 is TGCGCCAGCAGCTTGTCCGATCCCACATACGAGCAGTACTTC.